This entry lists 5 T cell receptor beta chains sequenced from one sample in a study of read filtering for tumor transcriptome and immune sequencing. The library was built from about 400 ng RNA with molecular barcoded adaptors for alpha/delta and beta/gamma chains. TCRdb itself ran the reads through MiXCR, one entry per CDR3 protein. The sample holds tens of thousands of distinct CDR3 sequences, approximately 15% seen once. Sequenced material: a population of CD138-negative cells sorted from bone marrow. Receptors originate from a donor aged 40 or over with multiple myeloma.

With regard to this clonotype: The likely explanation is a read error, given a far larger clone one base away. This chain connects TRBV27 to TRBJ1-6; TRBD1 agrees at 7 bases. Germline CDR1 reads MNHEY; CDR2 reads SMNVEV (reference sequence). The CDR3 is made up of 11 amino acids. The CDR3 region is CASRQGPEAVF. The CDR3 bases are TGTGCCAGTAGACAGGGACCTGAAGCTGTCTTT.

Ten or more counts support this clonotype. The chain has TRBV19 and TRBJ2-7; D possibly corresponds to TRBD1 (6 bases). The V end lost 1 base, the J end lost 2 bases, and 9 bases lay between the germline ends. CDR3 length: 14 amino acids. The germline gives CDR1 LNHDA, CDR2 SQIVND (reference sequence). The CDR3 reads CASSIVKGAYEQYF. As DNA, the CDR3 is TGTGCCAGTAGTATAGTGAAGGGGGCCTACGAGCAGTACTTC.

This clonotype has just a few counts. V gene TRBV11-2 combines with J gene TRBJ2-3, with unresolved D. CDR1 and CDR2 from the germline V gene are SGHAT and FQNNGV. Deletions cut 2 bases from V and 4 bases from J, with 16 bases between. CDR3 length: 16 amino acids. The CDR3 is CASSLSPIGPADTQYF. The CDR3 nucleotides read TGTGCCAGCAGCTTATCCCCTATCGGGCCCGCAGATACGCAGTATTTT.

In its sample, this clonotype was seen many times. The rearrangement links TRBV30 to TRBJ1-1; D not resolved. CDR1 and CDR2 from the germline V gene are GTSNPN and SVGIG (reference sequence). The CDR3 runs to 12 residues. Trimming took 1 base from V and 2 from J, leaving 5 bases between them. CDR3 protein: CAWSAPNTEAFF. In nucleotides, the CDR3 is TGTGCCTGGAGTGCACCTAACACTGAAGCTTTCTTT.

This clonotype appeared many times. V usage is TRBV20-1 and J usage is TRBJ2-7, with a weak D call TRBD2 (5 bases). Between the trimmed V and J ends, which lost 3 bases and 4 bases, there was a span of 16 bases. CDR1 is DFQATT and CDR2 is SNEGSKA in the germline V gene (reference sequence). The CDR3 length is 14 residues. The CDR3 loop is CSARARGGWYEQYF. CDR3 nucleotides: TGCAGTGCTAGGGCCCGTGGCGGGTGGTACGAGCAGTACTTC.